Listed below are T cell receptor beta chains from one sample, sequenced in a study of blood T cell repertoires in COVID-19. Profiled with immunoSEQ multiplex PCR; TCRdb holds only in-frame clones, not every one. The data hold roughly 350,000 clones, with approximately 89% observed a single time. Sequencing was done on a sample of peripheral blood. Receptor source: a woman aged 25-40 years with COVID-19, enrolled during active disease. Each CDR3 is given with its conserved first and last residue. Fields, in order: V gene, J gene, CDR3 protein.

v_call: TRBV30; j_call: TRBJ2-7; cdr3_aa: CAWFSRTSGSSEQYF
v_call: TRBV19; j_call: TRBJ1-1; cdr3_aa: CASSIHRVNTEAFF
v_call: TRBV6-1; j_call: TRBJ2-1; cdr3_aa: CASSESLLAGAYNEQFF
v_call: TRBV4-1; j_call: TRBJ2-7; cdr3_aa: CASSQMTGREQYF
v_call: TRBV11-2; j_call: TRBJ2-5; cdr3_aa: CASSLDGAGAGETQYF
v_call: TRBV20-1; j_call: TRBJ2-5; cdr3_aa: CSASSQTQETQYF
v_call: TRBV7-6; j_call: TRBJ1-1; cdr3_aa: CASSSDRVMNTEAFF
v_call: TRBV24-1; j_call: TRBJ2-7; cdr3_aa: CATSDSQGRLYEQYF
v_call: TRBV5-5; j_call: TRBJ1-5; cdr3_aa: CASSLIGGNSNQPQHF
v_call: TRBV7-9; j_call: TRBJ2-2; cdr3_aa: CASSFLVAGGRTGELFF
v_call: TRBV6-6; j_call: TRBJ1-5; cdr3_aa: CASSYSGGDDQPQHF
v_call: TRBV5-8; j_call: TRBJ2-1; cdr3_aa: CASSLAYQGYNEQFF
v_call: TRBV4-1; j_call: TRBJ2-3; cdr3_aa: CASTASTGASTDTQYF
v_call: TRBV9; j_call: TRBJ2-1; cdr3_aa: CASSVGVGGSYNEQFF
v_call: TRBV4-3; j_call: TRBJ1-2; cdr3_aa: CASSQVGGHIGGYTF
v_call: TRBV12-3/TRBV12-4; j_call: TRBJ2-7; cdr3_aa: CASSAGQGYEQYF
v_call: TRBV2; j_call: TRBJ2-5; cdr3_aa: CASVPGLAFSETQYF
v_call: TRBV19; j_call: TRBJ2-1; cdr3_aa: CASRVGQGSYNEQFF
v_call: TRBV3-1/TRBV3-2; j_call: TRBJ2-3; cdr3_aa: CASRATRLSTDTQYF
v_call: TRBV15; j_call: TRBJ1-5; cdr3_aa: CATSRVVQVGQPQHF
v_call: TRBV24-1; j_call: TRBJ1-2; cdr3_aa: CATSAGQSYGYTF
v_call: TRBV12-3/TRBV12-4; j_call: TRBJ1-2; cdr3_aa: CASSSRETEGYTF
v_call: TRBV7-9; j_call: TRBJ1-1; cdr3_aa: CASSLTDRGFTEAFF
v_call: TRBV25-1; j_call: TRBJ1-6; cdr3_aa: CASRTATGLNSPLHF
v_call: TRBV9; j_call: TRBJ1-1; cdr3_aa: CASSVTESGTEAFF
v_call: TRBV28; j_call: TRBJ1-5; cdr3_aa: CASSLLRWGTGQPQHF
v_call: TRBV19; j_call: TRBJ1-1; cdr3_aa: CASSSRQGAENTEAFF
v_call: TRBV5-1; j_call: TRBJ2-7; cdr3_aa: CASSPDRAAYEQYF
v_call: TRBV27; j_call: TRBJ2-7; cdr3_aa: CASSFPGTDFYEQYF
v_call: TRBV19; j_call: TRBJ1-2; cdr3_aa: CASSKTGKGEGYTF
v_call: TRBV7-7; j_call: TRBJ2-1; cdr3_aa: CASSLGGGSEQFF
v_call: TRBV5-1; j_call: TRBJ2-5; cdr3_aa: CASSFTGGQETQYF
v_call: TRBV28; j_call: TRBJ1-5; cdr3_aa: CASSLYGQGLDQPQHF
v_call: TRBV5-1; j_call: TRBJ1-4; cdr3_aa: CASSFQGGEKLFF
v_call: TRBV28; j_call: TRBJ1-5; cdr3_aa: CASSFITIQPQHF
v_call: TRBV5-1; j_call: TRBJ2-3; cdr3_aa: CASSRSGTSGSTDTQYF
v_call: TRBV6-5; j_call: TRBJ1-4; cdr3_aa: CASSYRTGGVEKLFF
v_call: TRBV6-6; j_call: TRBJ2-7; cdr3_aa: CASSLLASTYEQYF
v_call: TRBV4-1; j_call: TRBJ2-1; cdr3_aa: CASSQGADDDGEQFF
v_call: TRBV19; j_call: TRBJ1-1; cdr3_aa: CASARTGGGTEAFF
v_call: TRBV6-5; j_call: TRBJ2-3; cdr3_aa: CACSGTGNRDTQYF
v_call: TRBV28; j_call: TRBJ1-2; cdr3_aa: CASSPPAGGGLDYGYTF
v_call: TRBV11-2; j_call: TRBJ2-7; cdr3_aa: CASSLDSQFYEQYF
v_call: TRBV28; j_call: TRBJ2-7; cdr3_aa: CASRPVYEQYF